This TCR beta chain is from a study of T-cell reconstitution after alpha-beta-depleted transplantation in children. Study conclusions and caveats: Diversity and T-cell counts at one year after transplant derived mostly from new T cells.

Germline V gene sequence: CDR1 SGHRS, CDR2 YFSETQ. The germline V and J ends were trimmed by 4 bases and 2 bases, with 12 bases remaining between them. The length of the CDR3 is 14 residues. Unique molecular identifiers were built into the TCRbeta library. TCRdb re-called the PCR reads with MiXCR, one entry per CDR3 protein. The table records 200,000 to 250,000 distinct CDR3 sequences, roughly 8.1% of them present only once. This clonotype has a count of ten or more. What it recognizes is unknown. The material sequenced was PBMCs, mostly from graft donor cells, taken 360 days after TCRalphabeta/CD19-depleted stem cell transplant. The chain links TRBV5-1 to TRBJ2-5; unclear D gene. This receptor was identified in a male patient between 2 and 10 years old who had a stem cell transplant for acute myeloid leukemia, so the T cells may come from the graft donor. Here the CDR3 reads CASSQDRIQETQYF. For the CDR3, the DNA is TGCGCCAGCAGCCAGGACCGGATACAAGAGACCCAGTACTTC.